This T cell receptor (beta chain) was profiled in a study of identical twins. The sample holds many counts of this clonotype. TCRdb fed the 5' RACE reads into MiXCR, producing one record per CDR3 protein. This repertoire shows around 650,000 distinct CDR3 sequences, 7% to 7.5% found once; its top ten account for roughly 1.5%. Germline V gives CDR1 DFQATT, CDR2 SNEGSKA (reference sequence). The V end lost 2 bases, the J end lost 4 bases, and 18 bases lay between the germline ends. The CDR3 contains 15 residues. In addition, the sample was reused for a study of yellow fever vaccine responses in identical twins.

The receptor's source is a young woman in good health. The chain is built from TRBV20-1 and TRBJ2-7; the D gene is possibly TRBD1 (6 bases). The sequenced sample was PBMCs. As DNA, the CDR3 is TGCAGTGCTAGATCCCGGTTGGGACAAGCATACGAGCAGTACTTC. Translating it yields CSARSRLGQAYEQYF.